Presented here are 8 T cell receptor beta chains from one specimen sequenced in a study of cytomegalovirus exposure and HLA in healthy donors. PCR involved 60 Vbeta and 13 Jbeta primers. Using immunoSEQ multiplex PCR, the repertoire was profiled, and TCRdb retains in-frame clones only, with some absent. The sample carries 100,000 to 150,000 clones, around 80% recorded once. The source material was PBMCs. These receptors all come from a man in his fifties in good health and CMV-seronegative.

This clone was recorded a few times. This chain joins TRBV7-6 and TRBJ2-7; 7 bases are shared with TRBD1. From germline, CDR1 is SGHVS and CDR2 FNYEAQ. Trimming removed 4 bases from V and 4 bases from J; junction bases left unmatched: 4. The length of the CDR3 is 13 residues. The CDR3 region has the DNA TGTGCCAGCAGCTCGGCGACAGGGTACGAGCAGTACTTC. Translated: CASSSATGYEQYF.

This clone has a handful of counts. The chain is built from TRBV19 and TRBJ2-3; D not certain. The CDR3 loop spans 12 amino acids. The V end lost 5 bases, the J end lost 2 bases, and 5 bases lay between the germline ends. Germline CDR1 is LNHDA and CDR2 is SQIVND (reference sequence). The CDR3 is CASSQNTDTQYF. The DNA of the CDR3 is TGTGCCAGTAGTCAGAACACAGATACGCAGTATTTT.

The chain couples TRBV19 to TRBJ1-1; weak D call: TRBD1 (6 bases). V dropped 6 bases and J dropped 8 bases, with 19 bases sitting between them. This CDR3 contains 14 residues. Germline assignment: CDR1 LNHDA and CDR2 SQIVND (reference sequence). Here the CDR3 DNA reads TGTGCCAGTAGCCGAACGGAGACCGGGACAGAAGCTTTCTTT. This sequence encodes CASSRTETGTEAFF.

The V gene is TRBV27, the J gene TRBJ1-1; D unresolved. Trimming cost V 0 bases and J 1 base, with 9 bases left between them. Germline CDR1 is MNHEY and CDR2 is SMNVEV (reference sequence). CDR3 length: 15 residues. The CDR3 DNA is TGTGCCAGCAGTTTATCGTGGTGGGCGAACACTGAAGCTTTCTTT. Encoded protein: CASSLSWWANTEAFF.

This clone was counted a few times. The chain is built from TRBV28 and TRBJ2-6, with D maybe TRBD1 (6 bases). Germline CDR1 reads MDHEN; CDR2 reads SYDVKM. Between the trimmed V and J ends, which lost 7 bases and 0 bases, there was a span of 7 bases. The CDR3 covers 14 residues. The CDR3 spells CASTQGSGANVLTF. In nucleotides, the CDR3 is TGTGCCAGCACACAGGGCTCTGGGGCCAACGTCCTGACTTTC.

The chain recombines TRBV7-3 with TRBJ2-2; D is ambiguous. V was pared by 0 bases and J by 1 base, with 3 bases between. The CDR3 is 14 amino acids. Germline V gives CDR1 SGHTA, CDR2 FQGTGA. The CDR3 reads CASSLTRNTGELFF. The CDR3 DNA follows: TGTGCCAGCAGCTTAACCAGGAACACCGGGGAGCTGTTTTTT.

This clone is a singleton in its sample. The chain couples TRBV25-1 to TRBJ2-6; TRBD1 aligns across 8 bases. CDR3 size: 16 residues. Germline V CDR1 and CDR2: MGHDK, SYGVNS. With V trimmed by 3 bases and J by 2 bases, 3 bases remained unmatched. Here the CDR3 reads CASSDHRGAGANVLTF. For the CDR3, the DNA is TGTGCCAGCAGTGACCACAGGGGGGCTGGGGCCAACGTCCTGACTTTC.

V usage is TRBV6-5 and J usage is TRBJ2-5; 7 positions match TRBD1. This CDR3 spans 13 amino acids. Germline V gene lookup returns CDR1 MNHEY and CDR2 SVGAGI. The J segment lost 5 bases and the V segment lost 6 bases, leaving 6 bases of the junction unmatched. The CDR3 here is CASRRTGVETQYF. The CDR3 DNA sequence: TGTGCCAGCAGGCGAACAGGGGTTGAGACCCAGTACTTC.